This TCR beta chain was captured in a study of a mutant IDH1 vaccine in newly diagnosed glioma. Study information: Patients underwent eight vaccinations, which took place in weeks 1, 3, 5, 7, 11, 15, 19 and 23.

The time point denotes: week 23, last vaccination. All doses held 300 ug of mutant IDH1 20-mer peptide, with topical imiquimod. Points on this clone: The antigen is undetermined.

V lost 3 bases, J lost 4 bases, and 17 bases lay in between. The CDR3 sequence is 16 residues long. Germline CDR1 KGHSH, CDR2 LQKENI. Profiled with immunoSEQ multiplex PCR; TCRdb holds only in-frame clones, not every one. The data contain about 54,000 clones, about 80% of them singletons. The TCR sequence derives from a man aged 35-49 years with glioma. The chain joins TRBV18 to TRBJ2-3; possibly TRBD1 or TRBD2 for D (5 bases each). Sequencing used PBMCs, obtained from a glioma patient whose treatment included an IDH1 peptide vaccine. Here the CDR3 DNA reads TGTGCCAGCTCACCCGTGAGGGGCTCTGTTCCAGATACGCAGTATTTT. The encoded protein is CASSPVRGSVPDTQYF.